This entry features one T cell receptor (beta chain) sequence. This clone has only a few counts. Which antigen it targets is not known. Nothing much larger sits one base from this clone, and base qualities are not available. V trim: 4 bases; J trim: 2 bases; unmatched bases: 5. Measured from the cysteine to the valine, the CDR3 is 15 residues long. Left in the record is the CDR3 DNA by itself, 45 bases read in frame from the first base. The germline V gene gives CDR1 as MGHRA and CDR2 as YSYEKL. A single peripheral blood draw of approximately 0.11 L on average was collected from each donor into heparinised tubes. A BD FACSAria II and a panel including CD45RO, CCR7, CD25, CD127, CD95 and CD27 were used to sort naive, central memory, regulatory and stem cell-like memory CD4+ T cells. A purity above 98% was achieved for all sorted populations. PBMCs were separated immediately by Lymphoprep density gradient centrifugation and were stained directly, without being cultured. So that batch effects would be minimized, each experiment stained and sorted samples in pairs, pairing one healthy donor with one patient.

The sample is drawn from a study of beta chain features in type 1 diabetes (dated by TCRdb to 2016 to 2018). As for the study more broadly: No differences in mean age, gender distribution, total cell number or subset yield were found between patients and healthy donors. The study compared the TCRB repertoires of sorted circulating CD4+ T cell subsets in recently diagnosed type 1 diabetes patients with those in matched healthy donors. Across all samples, roughly 110,000,000 sorted cells were examined, and cell number per subset correlated strongly with RNA yield. Naive and central memory subsets were obtained from all 30 or so donors, but regulatory and stem cell-like memory subsets were isolated from only 8 patients and 8 healthy donors.

What the study reported, not specific to this receptor: Shorter templates might be favored by PCR, yet because patient and control samples were amplified and corrected together, any such skew would affect both groups equally. In all four CD4+ subsets, TCRB CDR3 length was moderately but significantly shorter in type 1 diabetes patients. Because cDNA rather than genomic DNA was sequenced, highly expressing activated cells could have been over-represented, although no difference in activation and CD3 levels was found between groups. Because small numbers of individuals were included in the HLA sub-analyses, any influence of HLA type on TCRB rearrangement was left unresolved. Naive, central memory and regulatory TCRB repertoires appeared more similar among patients than among healthy donors. Patients with type 1 diabetes made fewer insertions and deleted more nucleotides at VDJ recombination sites, implying thymic rearrangement abnormalities.

The entire isolated RNA was reverse transcribed using the High Capacity cDNA Reverse Transcription Kit, and thus expressed TCRB transcripts were sequenced. Naive, central memory and regulatory T cell samples underwent deep immunoSEQ sequencing, averaging around 4 million total reads per sample. Sorted cells were lysed in RLT buffer, and RNA was extracted using DNase-treated RNeasy Micro or Mini kits according to cell number. Each cell subset was processed separately to prevent cross-contamination, with patient and healthy donor samples processed together. Using the immunoSEQ multiplex PCR, TCRB sequences were amplified from cDNA into 87-bp fragments spanning the CDR3 region. Sequencing of the amplicons was done on the Illumina HiSeq platform. As for the authors' bioinformatics: Synthetic template baselines were used to correct PCR bias computationally, reads within Hamming distance 2 were collapsed, and singletons that could not be merged were discarded. By aligning reads against IMGT, V, D and J genes, CDR3 length, and insertions or deletions at six rearrangement sites were assigned. Within each subset, clonotype counts were normalized to sorted cell number, after which true diversity and Gini coefficients were computed with the tcR R package. Repertoire sharing was quantified using the overlap coefficient calculated on TCRB nucleotide sequences. Out-of-frame TCRB sequences from naive cells were analyzed to stand in for the pre-selection repertoire. TCRdb's version of the immuneACCESS table is confined to in-frame rearrangements and falls short of the full clone set. An unresolved V gene accounts for under half of the shortfall where checked; the remainder is of unknown origin. That table is the source of V, J and clone size, and D and trimming were worked out from the DNA. For this sample the table gives 350,000 to 450,000 clones, of which over 11% were detected only once. Approximately 0.038% of the sample rests with the top ten.

This TCR was recovered from a man aged 30 to 45 in good health. The rearrangement combines TRBV4-1 with TRBJ2-7, and 10 junction bases match TRBD1. Sequenced: naive CD4+ T cells from blood. In light of the paper, this sample's cell subset or site label describes: true naive CD4+ T cells. The nucleotides are TGCGCCAGCAGCCCGCCGGGACAGGGGCCCTACGAGCAGTACGTC. Its product reads: CASSPPGQGPYEQYV.